The 3 T cell receptor beta chains listed next were all sequenced from one sample in a study of T cells in Graves' hyperthyroidism and ophthalmopathy (dated by TCRdb to the late 2010s). The method behind the library was multiplex PCR. TCRdb names Illumina HiSeq 2000 as the instrument used. The TCR beta CDR3 regions were amplified from RNA transcripts. A first-round RT-PCR of the TCR CDR3 used the HTBI primer set with the Qiagen OneStep RT-PCR kit. The public reads were quality trimmed at Q25 with fastp and then assembled into clones with MiXCR by TCRdb, keeping productive beta chains. For every CDR3 protein sequence, its rows merge into one entry that carries the most common genes and DNA. The sample data list fewer than 600,000 distinct CDR3 sequences, and around 15% of these were observed just once. The leading ten clones occupy about 15% of the sample. The sequenced sample consisted of blood. The receptors shown here come from a middle-aged woman with Graves' hyperthyroidism.

The table lists this clonotype with a few counts. The rearrangement uses TRBV28 and TRBJ1-1; 8 positions agree with TRBD1. This CDR3 comprises 15 residues. The V gene end was trimmed by 5 bases and the J gene end by 0 bases; junction bases not matched to a gene: 5. CDR1 MDHEN and CDR2 SYDVKM come from the germline V gene. The CDR3 region is CASSGAGGMNTEAFF. The CDR3 DNA follows: TGTGCCAGCAGTGGAGCAGGGGGCATGAACACTGAAGCTTTCTTT. Based on the CDR3 plus reference TRBV28 and TRBJ1-1, the full variable domain is DVKVTQSSRYLVKRTGEKVFLECVQDMDHENMFWYRQDPGLGLRLIYFSYDVKMKEKGDIPEGYSVSREKKERFSLILESASTNQTSMYLCASSGAGGMNTEAFFGQGTRLTVV.

This clonotype was seen only a few times. This rearrangement joins TRBV19 to TRBJ2-7; 10 nucleotides match TRBD1. Germline CDR1 reads LNHDA; CDR2 reads SQIVND (reference sequence). CDR3 length: 14 amino acids. V dropped 4 bases and J dropped 6; count of bases not matched to a gene: 6. This chain's CDR3 is CASSSQTGGLEQYF. DNA for the CDR3: TGTGCCAGTAGTAGCCAGACAGGGGGCCTCGAGCAGTACTTC.

The CDR3 region is CASSSTGNQETQYF. The CDR3, as DNA: TGTGCCAGCAGTTCGACAGGGAACCAAGAGACCCAGTACTTC. The chain employs TRBV6-2 or TRBV6-3 and TRBJ2-5; 7 nucleotides match TRBD1. The CDR3 contains 14 residues. The junction had 2 bases not matched to a gene; V was cut back by 4 bases and J by 0 bases. Germline CDR1 is MNHEY and CDR2 is SVGEGT.